This is a list of T cell receptor beta chains from one sample in a study of control samples from healthy donors and cancer patients. The assay was immunoSEQ multiplex PCR, and TCRdb's table has in-frame clones only and misses some. Of 150,000 to 200,000 clones in the sample, 80% to 90% were seen once. Sequenced input: blood. All receptors derive from a woman aged 30 to 39 in good health. Both conserved end residues are part of each CDR3. Each record gives: V gene, J gene, clone size, CDR3 protein. Size is stated for part of the rows, as once, few or many counts, or as a class when the clone is expanded.

V gene: TRBV6-5
J gene: TRBJ1-3
clone size: NA
CDR3 protein: CASTAGRGNTIYF

V gene: TRBV20-1
J gene: TRBJ1-1
clone size: NA
CDR3 protein: CSASAVNTEAFF

V gene: TRBV3-1/TRBV3-2
J gene: TRBJ1-2
clone size: NA
CDR3 protein: CASSQDRTGGYGYTF

V gene: TRBV5-4
J gene: TRBJ1-4
clone size: NA
CDR3 protein: CASSLRGVSEKLFF

V gene: TRBV9
J gene: TRBJ2-1
clone size: NA
CDR3 protein: CASSADYSNEQFF

V gene: TRBV12-3/TRBV12-4
J gene: TRBJ2-5
clone size: NA
CDR3 protein: CASSFGRKETQYF

V gene: TRBV6-5
J gene: TRBJ2-5
clone size: NA
CDR3 protein: CASSRLAGGRETQYF

V gene: TRBV27
J gene: TRBJ1-2
clone size: NA
CDR3 protein: CASSTVDRGVDGYTF

V gene: TRBV3-1/TRBV3-2
J gene: TRBJ1-3
clone size: few
CDR3 protein: CASSRRGTGGGNTIYF

V gene: TRBV7-8
J gene: TRBJ1-6
clone size: few
CDR3 protein: CASSSGVSYNSPLHF

V gene: TRBV6-5
J gene: TRBJ1-2
clone size: NA
CDR3 protein: CASSYYGTGEYGYTF

V gene: TRBV3-1/TRBV3-2
J gene: TRBJ2-4
clone size: NA
CDR3 protein: CASSPPRLQSQGAKNIQYF

V gene: TRBV14
J gene: TRBJ2-1
clone size: NA
CDR3 protein: CASSQDPTPGLPGEQFF

V gene: TRBV9
J gene: TRBJ2-1
clone size: NA
CDR3 protein: CASSVGGGGSSYNEQFF

V gene: TRBV19
J gene: TRBJ1-5
clone size: NA
CDR3 protein: CASSIWGGNQPQHF

V gene: TRBV6-1
J gene: TRBJ2-2
clone size: few
CDR3 protein: CASSAPGRRNTGELFF

V gene: TRBV10-3
J gene: TRBJ1-5
clone size: NA
CDR3 protein: CAISDRVSNQPQHF

V gene: TRBV5-1
J gene: TRBJ2-7
clone size: NA
CDR3 protein: CASSLTGQEQYF

V gene: TRBV4-2
J gene: TRBJ2-5
clone size: NA
CDR3 protein: CASSQELGGGKRTQYF

V gene: TRBV9
J gene: TRBJ1-2
clone size: NA
CDR3 protein: CASSAGQSYTF

V gene: TRBV19
J gene: TRBJ2-3
clone size: NA
CDR3 protein: CASSSGLAGPTDTQYF

V gene: TRBV4-1
J gene: TRBJ1-2
clone size: NA
CDR3 protein: CASSQDSVGYTF

V gene: TRBV19
J gene: TRBJ2-1
clone size: NA
CDR3 protein: CASTTGGEQFF

V gene: TRBV7-8
J gene: TRBJ2-7
clone size: few
CDR3 protein: CASSLASVRGTYEQYF

V gene: TRBV7-9
J gene: TRBJ1-2
clone size: NA
CDR3 protein: CASSLGAAYGYTF

V gene: TRBV6-5
J gene: TRBJ1-4
clone size: once
CDR3 protein: CASSPTGFTNEKLFF

V gene: TRBV19
J gene: TRBJ2-7
clone size: NA
CDR3 protein: CASSIADRGYEQYF

V gene: TRBV7-8
J gene: TRBJ2-3
clone size: NA
CDR3 protein: CASSLGRTDTQYF